Listed below are T cell receptor beta chains from one sample, sequenced in a study of PD-L1 blockade in urothelial cancer. Clones were sequenced by immunoSEQ multiplex PCR, and TCRdb holds only the in-frame ones, with some missing. The sample shows some 40,000 clones, 82% of them seen only once. The specimen comprised PBMCs, sampled around atezolizumab (anti-PD-L1) treatment. These receptors all stem from a man aged 55 to 70 with urothelial cancer. Each CDR3 is given with its conserved first and last residue. Fields, in order: J gene, D gene, V gene, clone size, CDR3 DNA, CDR3 protein. D genes are given only for firm matches. The size of a clone is reported for some rows only, either as once, few or many, or as a class for expanded clones.

TRBJ2-3 NA TRBV5-5 NA TGTGCCAGCAGCTTGGGAGGGAGCAGCACAGATACGCAGTATTTT CASSLGGSSTDTQYF
TRBJ2-3 NA TRBV28 NA TGTGCCAGCAGTTTATCGGATATAGCCACAGATACGCAGTATTTT CASSLSDIATDTQYF
TRBJ2-5 TRBD1 TRBV5-6 once TGTGCCAGCAGCTTGCCGACAGGGGGCCCAGAGACCCAGTACTTC CASSLPTGGPETQYF
TRBJ2-1 TRBD2 TRBV19 NA TGTGCCAGTAGTAGACTAGCGGGGGGGCAAAAGCACAATGAGCAGTTCTTC CASSRLAGGQKHNEQFF
TRBJ2-7 NA TRBV4-2 NA TGTGCCAGCAGCCCCGGGACACCATACGAGCAGTACTTC CASSPGTPYEQYF
TRBJ1-4 TRBD1 TRBV9 NA TGTGCCAGCAGCGCCTTGACAGGGAGAGATGAAAAACTGTTTTTT CASSALTGRDEKLFF
TRBJ2-1 NA TRBV6-6 once TGTGCCAGCCGACGGGGGAGCGGCTCCTACAATGAGCAGTTCTTC CASRRGSGSYNEQFF
TRBJ1-4 TRBD1 TRBV7-9 NA TGTGCCAGCAGCCCCACCGGGACAGTCGGGGAAAAACTGTTTTTT CASSPTGTVGEKLFF
TRBJ2-3 NA TRBV27 NA TGTGCCAGCAGTTTCTCGGGGGATACGCAGTATTTT CASSFSGDTQYF
TRBJ2-1 TRBD1 TRBV11-3 NA TGTGCCAGCAGCTTAGGGGGACAGGGAGTTAGGGATGAGCAGTTCTTC CASSLGGQGVRDEQFF
TRBJ2-7 TRBD1 TRBV5-6 NA TGTGCCAGCAGCCAGACGGCCGGGACAGGGAAAGACGAGCAGTACTTC CASSQTAGTGKDEQYF
TRBJ2-1 TRBD2 TRBV7-9 NA TGTGCCAGCAGCTTAGGCGGGGGGGGTTTAGGTGAGCAGTTCTTC CASSLGGGGLGEQFF
TRBJ2-5 TRBD1 TRBV6-1 NA TGTGCCAGCAGTGAAGCGTATGGACAGGGATGGGAGACCCAGTACTTC CASSEAYGQGWETQYF
TRBJ2-7 TRBD1 TRBV6-1 NA TGTGCCAGCAGTGTCCCGGGACAGGGACGCGAGCAGTACTTC CASSVPGQGREQYF
TRBJ1-6 TRBD1 TRBV5-1 NA TGCGCCAGCAGCTTCTGGGACAGGGGTTCACCCCTCCACTTT CASSFWDRGSPLHF
TRBJ1-4 NA TRBV4-1 NA TGCGCCAGCAGCCGGGCGGCTCAAAGGGGTGAAAAACTGTTTTTT CASSRAAQRGEKLFF
TRBJ2-1 TRBD1 TRBV5-1 NA TGCGCCAGCAGCTTGGCAAGCGGACAGGGCAATGAGCAGTTCTTC CASSLASGQGNEQFF
TRBJ1-1 NA TRBV6-1 NA TGTGCCAGCAGTGCAAGACGGGACACTGAAGCTTTCTTT CASSARRDTEAFF
TRBJ1-1 NA TRBV6-5 NA TGTGCCAGCAGTTACTCCTCCTACACTGAAGCTTTCTTT CASSYSSYTEAFF
TRBJ1-4 NA TRBV6-1 NA TGTGCCAGCAGTGGGCAAGAGGAGAATGAAAAACTGTTTTTT CASSGQEENEKLFF
TRBJ1-6 NA TRBV7-6 NA TGTGCCAGCAGCGAAGGGACCAGGGGTTCACCCCTCCACTTT CASSEGTRGSPLHF
TRBJ2-7 NA TRBV5-8 NA TGTGCCAGCAGCTTTTTTGTTATAGAGGGCATGTTCGAGCAGTACTTC CASSFFVIEGMFEQYF
TRBJ2-2 TRBD1 TRBV5-1 NA TGCGCCAGCAGCATTTCTCCGGGACAGGGTGGGACCGGGGAGCTGTTTTTT CASSISPGQGGTGELFF
TRBJ2-1 NA TRBV7-2 NA TGTGCCAGCAGCTTAGGGATGGGACAACTCCGGGATGAGCAGTTCTTC CASSLGMGQLRDEQFF
TRBJ2-3 TRBD1 TRBV29-1 NA TGCAGCGTTGACCTGGACAGGGCGAGCACAGATACGCAGTATTTT CSVDLDRASTDTQYF
TRBJ2-1 NA TRBV2 NA TGTGCCAGCAGTGAACGGGCGGGGGCTCTCGGTGAGCAGTTCTTC CASSERAGALGEQFF
TRBJ1-2 NA TRBV28 NA TGTGCCAGCAGGCCGGCGGTAGGCTACACCTTC CASRPAVGYTF
TRBJ1-2 NA TRBV7-9 once TGTGCCAGCAGCTTAGTTCCAGGGTTAACAGGCTACACCTTC CASSLVPGLTGYTF
TRBJ1-1 NA TRBV15 NA TGTGCCACCAGCCTCGAGTTAAGAGGGATGAACACTGAAGCTTTCTTT CATSLELRGMNTEAFF
TRBJ1-5 TRBD1 TRBV2 NA TGTGCCAGCAGTACCGGGACAGGGGCCAATCAGCCCCAGCATTTT CASSTGTGANQPQHF
TRBJ2-3 NA TRBV5-4 NA TGTGCCAGCAGCATTGGTGGTAGGGGGGGGACTAGCACAGATACGCAGTATTTT CASSIGGRGGTSTDTQYF
TRBJ2-2 TRBD1 TRBV19 NA TGTGCCAGCCATCCATTCGACAGGGGACCGACCGGGGAGCTGTTTTTT CASHPFDRGPTGELFF
TRBJ2-7 TRBD1 TRBV6-4 NA TGTGCCAGCAGTGACAGGACAGGGTCCCTCTACGAGCAGTACTTC CASSDRTGSLYEQYF
TRBJ2-5 NA TRBV5-6 few TGTGCCAGCAGCTCTCGCGACCAAGAGACCCAGTACTTC CASSSRDQETQYF
TRBJ2-7 NA TRBV27 NA TGTGCCAGCAGTTTATTGAGAACTTACGAGCAGTACTTC CASSLLRTYEQYF
TRBJ2-7 TRBD1 TRBV2 NA TGTGCCAGCAGAGGACAGGGTAAGGGCTACGAGCAGTACTTC CASRGQGKGYEQYF
TRBJ1-3 NA TRBV18 NA TGTGCCAGCTCATCTCCACCCCCAGGGGCTGGAAACACCATATATTTT CASSSPPPGAGNTIYF
TRBJ2-7 NA TRBV6-1 NA TGTGCCAGCAGCTTACAGGGAAGGCTCTACGAGCAGTACTTC CASSLQGRLYEQYF
TRBJ1-2 NA TRBV28 NA TGTGCCAGCAGTTCACCCGACACAGCCCGATTTGAGGGCTACACCTTC CASSSPDTARFEGYTF
TRBJ2-5 NA TRBV7-2 NA TGTGCCAGCAGCTTAGCGGGGGACTCCTCCCTGTACTTC CASSLAGDSSLYF
TRBJ2-3 TRBD1 TRBV2 NA TGTGCCAGCAGTGTACAGGGGGCCGGAGATACGCAGTATTTT CASSVQGAGDTQYF
TRBJ1-5 NA TRBV6-1 NA TGTGCCAGCAGAATGGGCAGGGCCTTCAATCAGCCCCAGCATTTT CASRMGRAFNQPQHF
TRBJ2-3 TRBD2 TRBV5-4 NA TGTGCCAGCAGCTTGGGGACTAGCGGGGTTGCAGATACGCAGTATTTT CASSLGTSGVADTQYF
TRBJ2-7 TRBD1 TRBV7-2 NA TGTGCCAGCAGCTGGGACAGGGCTGGCGGGCAGTACTTC CASSWDRAGGQYF
TRBJ1-1 NA TRBV29-1 NA TGCAGCGTTGCTAGGGGAAACACTGAAGCTTTCTTT CSVARGNTEAFF